This entry concerns a single TCR beta chain. Its antigen is as yet unknown. The data are from a study of T-cell reconstitution after alpha-beta-depleted transplantation in children. Study-level points and caveats: Certain patients had high TCRbeta diversity at day 60, and it came from recipient T cells and thymic progenitors that survived. Roughly two months post-transplant, alpha-beta T cells reportedly originated from several hundred graft clones that had expanded. When one year had passed after transplant, most T-cell counts and diversity came from newly produced T cells.

TCRbeta library construction was performed incorporating unique molecular identifiers. TCRdb independently ran MiXCR on the PCR reads; one entry per CDR3 protein. The profile covers roughly 570,000 distinct CDR3 sequences, with over 25% appearing a single time and 35% to 40% taken by the ten largest. V gave up 10 bases and J gave up 6 bases, with 13 bases separating them. The CDR3 sequence is 12 residues long. The source of this sequence is a boy in the first two years of life with Wiskott-Aldrich syndrome, due to receive a stem cell transplant. The chain couples TRBV12-3 or TRBV12-4 to TRBJ2-1; D gene unclear. The sample was PBMCs, taken before TCRalphabeta/CD19-depleted stem cell transplant. CDR3 protein: CATALRVNEQFF. As DNA, the CDR3 is TGTGCCACCGCCTTAAGAGTCAATGAGCAGTTCTTC.